Following are 10 T cell receptor beta chains from one sample sequenced in a study of technical replicates of blood from several donors. The data were produced by immunoSEQ multiplex PCR, yet TCRdb's version contains in-frame clones alone and is incomplete. The data show under 90,000 clones, 98% seen once. Specimen: T cells isolated from PBMCs. All receptors derive from a human donor in good health.

The chain recombines TRBV10-1 with TRBJ2-7; 9 bases align to TRBD2. J gave up 2 bases and V 3 bases, and 8 bases lay outside the gene matches. This CDR3 has 16 amino acids. Germline-derived CDR1 and CDR2 are WNHNN and SYGVQD (reference sequence). CDR3 amino acids: CASSDGSLAGPYEQYF. The CDR3 region has the DNA TGCGCCAGCAGTGATGGTTCCCTAGCGGGACCCTACGAGCAGTACTTC.

V is TRBV19 and J is TRBJ2-5; 7 nucleotides line up with TRBD1. V dropped 3 bases and J dropped 5; count of bases not matched to a gene: 6. The CDR3 has 14 residues. CDR1 and CDR2 (germline): LNHDA, SQIVND (reference sequence). CDR3 residues: CASSIGTAGETQYF. The CDR3 DNA reads as TGTGCCAGTAGTATCGGGACAGCTGGGGAGACCCAGTACTTC.

CDR3 nucleotides: TGCGCCAGCAGTGAGCCCGCAGGGCCCCACGAGCAGTACTTC. Its translation: CASSEPAGPHEQYF. The chain recombines TRBV10-2 with TRBJ2-7; TRBD1 is a possible D gene (5 bases). Germline values: CDR1 WSHSY, CDR2 SAAADI. Trimming pared 2 bases from V and 5 bases from J, leaving 13 bases between. The CDR3 loop spans 14 amino acids.

This clone was detected once. The V and J genes are TRBV2 and TRBJ1-1; TRBD1 agrees at 8 bases. The CDR3 has 13 residues. Losses at the gene ends were 6 bases for V and 6 bases for J; bases not matched to a gene: 6. In germline, CDR1 is SNHLY, CDR2 FYNNEI. The CDR3, as DNA: TGTGCCAGCAGAGCAGGGGGCCGGTCTGAAGCTTTCTTT. It codes for CASRAGGRSEAFF.

The V call is TRBV2, the J call TRBJ2-7; TRBD1 matches 8 bases. Losses at the gene ends were 6 bases for V and 5 bases for J; bases not matched to a gene: 12. This CDR3 is 15 amino acids long. Germline V gene lookup returns CDR1 SNHLY and CDR2 FYNNEI. DNA of the CDR3: TGTGCCAGCAGGATCCCCGGACAGGGAGTCCACGAGCAGTACTTC. Encoded protein: CASRIPGQGVHEQYF.

V is TRBV6-1 and J is TRBJ2-2; a possible D gene is TRBD1 (5 bases). The CDR3 totals 16 residues. Germline CDR1 is MNHNS and CDR2 is SASEGT. The V and J ends lost 1 base and 4 bases respectively, with 13 bases between them. In nucleotides, the CDR3 is TGTGCCAGCAGTGAAGTACGCAGGGCAAGCACCGGGGAGCTGTTTTTT. Its protein is CASSEVRRASTGELFF.

The V and J genes are TRBV6-6 and TRBJ2-5; D call uncertain. Germline-derived CDR1 and CDR2 are MNHNY and SVGAGI (reference sequence). CDR3 length equals 12 residues. The germline V and J ends were trimmed by 5 bases and 5 bases, with 9 bases remaining between them. CDR3 nucleotides: TGTGCCAGCAGTCCGGTAGAGGAGACCCAGTACTTC. This gives the protein CASSPVEETQYF.

The chain joins TRBV29-1 to TRBJ1-2; no definite D call. The ends were cut back, 3 bases at V and 1 base at J, with 6 bases in the middle. This CDR3 spans 12 amino acids. The V gene's germline CDR1 is SQVTM and CDR2 ANQGSEA. In nucleotides, the CDR3 is TGCAGCGTTGATGTCCTTAACTATGGCTACACCTTC. This sequence encodes CSVDVLNYGYTF.

The count of this clone is one. The rearrangement uses TRBV19 and TRBJ2-2; the match to TRBD1 covers 8 bases. After removal of 2 bases from V and 4 bases from J, the junction contained 6 bases not matched to a gene. Germline lookup yields CDR1 LNHDA and CDR2 SQIVND (reference sequence). The CDR3 covers 16 residues. CDR3 loop: CASSIFGQGGTGELFF. CDR3 nucleotide sequence: TGTGCCAGTAGTATATTCGGACAGGGTGGCACCGGGGAGCTGTTTTTT.

This chain connects TRBV28 to TRBJ1-1; possible D gene TRBD1, 5 bases. The CDR3 length is 15 residues. V lost 2 bases to trimming and J lost 1 base, with 11 bases between them. CDR1 and CDR2 from the germline V gene are MDHEN and SYDVKM. In nucleotides, the CDR3 is TGTGCCAGCAGTTTAAGGGGCTACAGGAACACTGAAGCTTTCTTT. The encoded protein is CASSLRGYRNTEAFF.